This T cell receptor beta chain appears in the sequencing data of a study of T cells in Graves' hyperthyroidism and ophthalmopathy. Study-wide results and limits: Blood samples included most of the expanded thyroid clonotypes exceeding 0.001.

This clonotype was recorded at least ten times. The antigen is undetermined. RNA transcripts were the template for amplifying TCR beta CDR3 regions. The HTBI primer set was used in a first-round RT-PCR of the TCR CDR3. Each CDR3 protein gets one entry after TCRdb re-called the multiplex PCR reads with MiXCR. The sample records hundreds of thousands of distinct CDR3 sequences, around 17% being singletons. V was trimmed by 1 base and J by 4 bases, leaving 8 bases between them. The CDR3 has 14 residues. The chain joins TRBV12-3 or TRBV12-4 to TRBJ1-5; D is undetermined. The clonotype comes from a woman aged 18-30 years with Graves' ophthalmopathy. Material: blood. CDR3 residues: CASSLDLGNQPQHF. The CDR3, as DNA: TGTGCCAGCAGTTTAGATTTGGGTAATCAGCCCCAGCATTTT.